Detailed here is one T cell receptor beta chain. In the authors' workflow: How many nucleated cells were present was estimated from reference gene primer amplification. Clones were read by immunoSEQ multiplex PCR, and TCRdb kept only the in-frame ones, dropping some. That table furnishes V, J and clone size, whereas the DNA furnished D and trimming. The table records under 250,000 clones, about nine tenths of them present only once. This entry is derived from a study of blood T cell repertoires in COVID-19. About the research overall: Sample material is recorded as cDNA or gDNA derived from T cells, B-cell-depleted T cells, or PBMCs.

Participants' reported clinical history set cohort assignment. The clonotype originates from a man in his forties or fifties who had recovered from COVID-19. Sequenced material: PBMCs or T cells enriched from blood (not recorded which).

The CDR3: CAWTKDSSYQPQHF. DNA for the CDR3: TGTGCCTGGACCAAGGACAGTTCATATCAGCCCCAGCATTTT. The chain joins TRBV30 to TRBJ1-5; TRBD1 is a possible D gene (6 bases). This CDR3 contains 14 residues. With 4 bases removed from V and 5 bases from J, the gap between germline ends came to 15 bases. Germline lookup yields CDR1 GTSNPN and CDR2 SVGIG (reference sequence).